This T cell receptor (beta chain) was obtained from a study of blood T cell repertoires in COVID-19. Study-level background: Sites across the United States, Italy and Spain contributed samples from acute and convalescent COVID-19. In each case, the material was cDNA or gDNA derived from T cells, B-cell-depleted T cells, or PBMCs.

In the authors' methods: Reference gene primer amplification gave estimated nucleated cell counts. The data were produced by immunoSEQ multiplex PCR, yet TCRdb's version contains in-frame clones alone and is incomplete. The D gene and trimming were derived from the DNA, and the V and J assignments and clone size from that table. The data contain approximately 97,000 clones, more than 85% of them seen just once; the ten biggest clones take up over 2.5%. This CDR3 has 14 residues. The germline V and J ends were trimmed by 0 bases and 7 bases, with 9 bases remaining between them. CDR1 is LNHNV, CDR2 YYDKDF, per germline (reference sequence).

Sample: peripheral blood. The TCR originated in a man between 50 and 59 years old with active or convalescent COVID-19. This chain uses TRBV15 with TRBJ1-4; D ambiguous. This chain's CDR3 is CATSRDHGTEKLFF. In nucleotides, the CDR3 is TGTGCCACCAGCAGAGATCACGGTACTGAAAAACTGTTTTTT.